The entry that follows covers one T cell receptor beta chain sequence. This record belongs to a study of cytomegalovirus exposure and HLA in healthy donors. The CDR3 consists of 13 residues. Per germline, CDR1 LNHNV and CDR2 YYDKDF (reference sequence). With 0 bases removed from V and 5 bases from J, the gap between germline ends came to 4 bases. Vbeta (60) and Jbeta (13) primers were used in the PCR. Measured with immunoSEQ multiplex PCR; TCRdb has only the in-frame clones, and not every one. Of roughly 100,000 clones in the sample, around 65% are singletons; the top ten hold under 3.5%. The chain links TRBV15 to TRBJ1-4; D is unresolved. Sequences were obtained from PBMCs. The receptor was derived from a woman aged 45-65 years in good health and CMV-seronegative. DNA of the CDR3: TGTGCCACCAGCAGAGAAATAAATGAAAAACTGTTTTTT. Translating it yields CATSREINEKLFF.